The rows below give T cell receptor beta chains drawn from one sample of a study of beta chain features in type 1 diabetes. Sequencing was performed with immunoSEQ multiplex PCR; in TCRdb, only in-frame clones are kept and a portion is missing. The data show nearly 350,000 clones, with 7.5% to 9% seen just once and around 0.44% held by the top ten. Sequencing used central memory CD4+ T cells from blood. The receptors were sampled from a woman between 18 and 29 years old in good health. Both conserved end residues are part of each CDR3. D genes are given only for firm matches. Size is stated for part of the rows, as once, few or many counts, or as a class when the clone is expanded.

>TRBJ2-3|17|TRBV7-9|NA|TRBD2
CASSLGTSGRARDTQYF
TGTGCCAGCAGCTTGGGTACTAGCGGGAGGGCCAGAGATACGCAGTATTTT
>TRBJ2-2|15|TRBV29-1|few|TRBD2
CSALNSGRGTGELFF
TGCAGCGCCCTAAATAGCGGGAGAGGTACCGGGGAGCTGTTTTTT
>TRBJ2-3|15|TRBV18|few|NA
CASSPRDTMKDTQYF
TGTGCCAGCTCACCCCGGGACACGATGAAGGATACGCAGTATTTT
>TRBJ2-7|16|TRBV7-2|few|NA
CASSLGGSGKRGEQYF
TGTGCCAGCAGCTTAGGGGGTAGCGGAAAAAGGGGCGAGCAGTACTTC
>TRBJ2-4|14|TRBV5-6|few|TRBD2
CASSFASGKDIQYF
TGTGCCAGCAGCTTCGCGAGCGGGAAGGACATTCAGTACTTC
>TRBJ1-1|11|TRBV20-1|few|NA
CSALGLYEAFF
TGCAGTGCTCTAGGTCTATACGAAGCTTTCTTT
>TRBJ1-1|14|TRBV18|NA|NA
CASSIGQGNTEAFF
TGTGCCAGCTCAATAGGGCAGGGGAACACTGAAGCTTTCTTT
>TRBJ2-7|14|TRBV4-3|few|NA
CASSQVTSSYEQYF
TGCGCCAGCAGCCAAGTAACTAGTTCCTACGAGCAGTACTTC
>TRBJ2-7|18|TRBV10-3|few|NA
CAISDGPTGVKGSYEQYF
TGTGCCATCAGTGATGGACCAACTGGAGTAAAAGGATCCTACGAGCAGTACTTC
>TRBJ2-7|12|TRBV7-9|few|NA
CASSLVGYEQYF
TGTGCCAGCAGCTTAGTTGGCTACGAGCAGTACTTC
>TRBJ1-1|14|TRBV28|NA|NA
CASSLSQGDTEAFF
TGTGCCAGCAGTTTGTCACAGGGAGACACTGAAGCTTTCTTT
>TRBJ1-4|13|TRBV4-3|NA|NA
CASSQSLEEKLFF
TGCGCCAGCAGCCAATCCCTTGAGGAAAAACTGTTTTTT
>TRBJ2-3|15|TRBV7-3|NA|TRBD1
CASSLSGQGTDTQYF
TGTGCCAGCAGCTTATCCGGACAGGGCACAGATACGCAGTATTTT
>TRBJ2-1|12|TRBV5-4|few|NA
CASSLVLGEQFF
TGTGCCAGCAGCTTGGTTCTAGGTGAGCAGTTCTTC
>TRBJ2-5|9|TRBV20-1|NA|NA
CSAPETQYF
TGCAGTGCACCAGAGACCCAGTACTTC
>TRBJ2-1|14|TRBV4-2|many|NA
CASSQQYRNNEQFF
TGTGCCAGCAGCCAGCAATATCGGAACAATGAGCAGTTCTTC
>TRBJ2-2|14|TRBV27|NA|NA
CASPDRSDTGELFF
TGTGCCAGCCCAGACAGATCCGACACCGGGGAGCTGTTTTTT
>TRBJ1-2|16|TRBV28|few|NA
CASRSQSGGPNWGYTF
TGTGCCAGCAGGTCCCAAAGCGGGGGCCCTAACTGGGGCTACACCTTC
>TRBJ2-3|14|TRBV7-2|NA|NA
CASSLAGGWDTQYF
TGTGCCAGCAGCTTAGCGGGAGGTTGGGATACGCAGTATTTT
>TRBJ2-7|15|TRBV4-3|few|NA
CASSQGVVGGYEQYF
TGCGCCAGCAGCCAAGGGGTAGTAGGCGGCTACGAGCAGTACTTC
>TRBJ2-5|13|TRBV6-4|NA|NA
CASSVVRGETQYF
TGTGCCAGCAGTGTGGTAAGAGGAGAGACCCAGTACTTC
>TRBJ1-4|15|TRBV10-3|few|NA
CAISEGARDNEKLFF
TGTGCCATCAGTGAGGGAGCCAGGGACAATGAAAAACTGTTTTTT
>TRBJ2-7|13|TRBV15|few|NA
CATSKPGTYEQYF
TGTGCCACCAGCAAGCCGGGGACCTACGAGCAGTACTTC
>TRBJ2-5|14|TRBV11-2|few|TRBD1
CASSLEGTGETQYF
TGTGCCAGCAGCTTAGAGGGGACAGGAGAGACCCAGTACTTC
>TRBJ2-7|13|TRBV27|NA|NA
CASRSADSYEQYF
TGTGCCAGCAGATCCGCAGACTCCTACGAGCAGTACTTC
>TRBJ1-1|13|TRBV30|NA|NA
CAWSVLLNTEAFF
TGTGCCTGGAGTGTACTGTTGAACACTGAAGCTTTCTTT
>TRBJ2-1|13|TRBV7-6|few|NA
CASSLDRYNEQFF
TGTGCCAGCAGCCTCGACAGATACAATGAGCAGTTCTTC
>TRBJ2-5|15|TRBV4-2|NA|NA
CASSQDWRSEETQYF
TGTGCCAGCAGCCAAGATTGGAGAAGCGAGGAGACCCAGTACTTC
>TRBJ2-3|16|TRBV7-2|many|TRBD2
CASSLTSGRLTDTQYF
TGTGCCAGCAGCTTAACTAGCGGGAGGTTGACAGATACGCAGTATTTT
>TRBJ2-7|14|TRBV19|NA|NA
CASSIQGLSYEQYF
TGTGCCAGTAGTATCCAGGGCCTCTCCTACGAGCAGTACTTC
>TRBJ2-7|11|TRBV20-1|few|NA
CSARVYDEQYF
TGCAGTGCTAGAGTCTATGACGAGCAGTACTTC
>TRBJ1-2|15|TRBV5-4|many|NA
CASSSGKGPGYGYTF
TGTGCCAGCAGCTCCGGGAAGGGGCCGGGCTATGGCTACACCTTC
>TRBJ2-7|14|TRBV28|many|NA
CASSPTDWSYEQYF
TGTGCCAGCAGCCCAACGGACTGGTCCTACGAGCAGTACTTC
>TRBJ2-7|15|TRBV9|few|TRBD2
CASSVGAAGGDEQYF
TGTGCCAGCAGCGTAGGGGCAGCGGGAGGCGACGAGCAGTACTTC
>TRBJ1-3|16|TRBV7-9|few|NA
CASSTYGQRAGNTIYF
TGTGCCAGCAGCACCTATGGACAGAGGGCTGGAAACACCATATATTTT
>TRBJ1-1|15|TRBV5-6|few|NA
CASSYYSPTNTEAFF
TGTGCCAGCAGCTATTATTCGCCGACGAACACTGAAGCTTTCTTT
>TRBJ1-3|14|TRBV28|few|NA
CASSSDAVGNTIYF
TGTGCCAGCAGTTCCGACGCAGTCGGAAACACCATATATTTT
>TRBJ2-7|15|TRBV10-3|few|TRBD2
CAISEGLAGEVWQYF
TGTGCCATCAGTGAGGGGCTAGCGGGAGAGGTTTGGCAGTACTTC
>TRBJ2-5|15|TRBV6-6|few|TRBD2
CASSYLAGGGETQYF
TGTGCCAGCAGTTATTTGGCGGGAGGAGGAGAGACCCAGTACTTC
>TRBJ2-2|13|TRBV28|few|NA
CASGGTGTGELFF
TGTGCCAGCGGAGGGACGGGCACCGGGGAGCTGTTTTTT